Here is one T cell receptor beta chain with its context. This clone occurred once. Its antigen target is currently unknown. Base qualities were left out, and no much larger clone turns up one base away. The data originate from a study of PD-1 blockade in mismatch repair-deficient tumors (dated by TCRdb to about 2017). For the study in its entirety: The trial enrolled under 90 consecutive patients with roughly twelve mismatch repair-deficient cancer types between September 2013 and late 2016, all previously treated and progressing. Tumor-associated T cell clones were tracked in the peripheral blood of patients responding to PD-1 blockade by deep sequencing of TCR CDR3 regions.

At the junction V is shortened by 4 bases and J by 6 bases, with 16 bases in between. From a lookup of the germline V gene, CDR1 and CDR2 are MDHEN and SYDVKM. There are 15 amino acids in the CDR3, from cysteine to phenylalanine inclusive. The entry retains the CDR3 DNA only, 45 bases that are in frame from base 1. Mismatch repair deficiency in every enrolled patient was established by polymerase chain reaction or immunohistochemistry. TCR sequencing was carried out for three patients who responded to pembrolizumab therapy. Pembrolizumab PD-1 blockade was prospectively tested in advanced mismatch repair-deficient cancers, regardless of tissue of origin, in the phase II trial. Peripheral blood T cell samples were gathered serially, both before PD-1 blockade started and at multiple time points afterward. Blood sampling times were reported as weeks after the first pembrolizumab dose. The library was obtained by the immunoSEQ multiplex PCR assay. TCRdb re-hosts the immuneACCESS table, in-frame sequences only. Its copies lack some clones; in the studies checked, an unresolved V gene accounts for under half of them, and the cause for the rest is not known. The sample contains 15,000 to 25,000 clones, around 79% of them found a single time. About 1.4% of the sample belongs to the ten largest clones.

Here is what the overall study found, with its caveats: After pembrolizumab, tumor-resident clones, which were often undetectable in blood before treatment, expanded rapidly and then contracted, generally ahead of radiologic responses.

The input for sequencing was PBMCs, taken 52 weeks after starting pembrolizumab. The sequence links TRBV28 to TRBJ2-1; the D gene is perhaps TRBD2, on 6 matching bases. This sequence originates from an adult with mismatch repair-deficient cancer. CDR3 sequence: CASSSLGGAANEQFF. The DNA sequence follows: TGTGCCAGCAGTTCCTTGGGGGGAGCGGCCAATGAGCAGTTCTTC.